This T cell receptor beta chain derives from a study of T cell responses to AZD1222 COVID-19 vaccine. Findings and limits, study-wide: As reported, nearly half of all spike-specific TCRs target variant regions that are unmutated.

Here immunoSEQ multiplex PCR was the method, and the copy in TCRdb shows in-frame clones only, minus some. The table records 85,000 or so clones, approximately 86% of them present only once. In regard to this clone: Its specificity is not known.

This CDR3 contains 15 residues. J lost 3 bases, V lost 4 bases, and 8 bases had no gene match. The V gene's germline CDR1 is SEHNR and CDR2 FQNEAQ (reference sequence). Sequenced material: peripheral blood, taken 28 days after the second AZD1222 dose. This sequence joins TRBV7-9 and TRBJ2-7; 8 bases fit TRBD1. This TCR derives from an adult who received the AZD1222 COVID-19 vaccine. The CDR3 region is CASSSLSGQVYEQYF. CDR3 DNA sequence: TGTGCCAGCAGCTCCCTCTCGGGACAGGTCTACGAGCAGTACTTC.